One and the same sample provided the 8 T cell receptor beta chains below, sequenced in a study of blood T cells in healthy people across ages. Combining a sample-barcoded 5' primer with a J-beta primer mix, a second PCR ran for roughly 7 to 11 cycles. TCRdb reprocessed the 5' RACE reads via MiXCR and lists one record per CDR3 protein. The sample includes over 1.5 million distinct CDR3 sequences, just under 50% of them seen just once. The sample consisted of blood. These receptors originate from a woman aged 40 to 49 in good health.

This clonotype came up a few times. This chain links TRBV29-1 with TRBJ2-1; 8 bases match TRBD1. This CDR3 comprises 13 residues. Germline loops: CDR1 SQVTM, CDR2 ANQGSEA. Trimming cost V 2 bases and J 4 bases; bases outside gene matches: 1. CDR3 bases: TGCAGCGTTGAACAGGGGGCTTACAATGAGCAGTTCTTC. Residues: CSVEQGAYNEQFF.

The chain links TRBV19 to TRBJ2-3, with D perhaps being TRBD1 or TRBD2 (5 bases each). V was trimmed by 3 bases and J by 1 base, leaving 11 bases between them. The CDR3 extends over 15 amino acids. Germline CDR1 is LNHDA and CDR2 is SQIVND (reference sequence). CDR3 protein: CASSISRGGTDTQYF. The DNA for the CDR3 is TGTGCCAGTAGTATCTCCAGAGGGGGCACAGATACGCAGTATTTT.

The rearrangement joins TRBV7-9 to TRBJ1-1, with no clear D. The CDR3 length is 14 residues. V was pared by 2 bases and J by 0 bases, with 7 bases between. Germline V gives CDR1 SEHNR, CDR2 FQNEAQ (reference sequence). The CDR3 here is CASSLPRMNTEAFF. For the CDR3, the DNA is TGTGCCAGCAGCTTACCGCGGATGAACACTGAAGCTTTCTTT.

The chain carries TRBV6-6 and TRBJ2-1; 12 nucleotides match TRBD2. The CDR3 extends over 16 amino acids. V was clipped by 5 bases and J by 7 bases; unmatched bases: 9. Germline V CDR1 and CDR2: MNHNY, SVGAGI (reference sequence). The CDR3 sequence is CASSARGLAGGNEQFF. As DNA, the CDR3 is TGTGCCAGCAGTGCCCGCGGGCTAGCGGGGGGGAATGAGCAGTTCTTC.

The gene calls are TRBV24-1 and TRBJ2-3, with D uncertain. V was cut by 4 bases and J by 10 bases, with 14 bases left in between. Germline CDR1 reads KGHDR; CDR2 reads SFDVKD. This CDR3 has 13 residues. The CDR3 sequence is CATSEASVDAQYF. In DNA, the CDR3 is TGTGCCACCAGTGAAGCGAGCGTGGATGCGCAGTATTTT.

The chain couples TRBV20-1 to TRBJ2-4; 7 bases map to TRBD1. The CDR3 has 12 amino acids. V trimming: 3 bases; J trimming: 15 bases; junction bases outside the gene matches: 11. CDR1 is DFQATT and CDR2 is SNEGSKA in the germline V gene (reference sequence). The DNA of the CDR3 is TGCAGTGCTAGGCTTCAGGACAGGTTATGGTACTTC. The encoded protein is CSARLQDRLWYF.

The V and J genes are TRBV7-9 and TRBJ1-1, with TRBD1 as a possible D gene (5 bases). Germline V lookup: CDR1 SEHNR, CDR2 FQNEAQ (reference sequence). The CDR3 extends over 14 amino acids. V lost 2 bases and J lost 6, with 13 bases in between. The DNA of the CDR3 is TGTGCCAGCAGCTTATCGGGTGGGGCGGCTGAAGCTTTCTTT. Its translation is CASSLSGGAAEAFF.

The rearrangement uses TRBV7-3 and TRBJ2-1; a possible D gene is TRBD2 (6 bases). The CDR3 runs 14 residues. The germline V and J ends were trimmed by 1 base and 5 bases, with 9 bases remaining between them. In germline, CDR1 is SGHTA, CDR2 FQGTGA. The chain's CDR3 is CASSLRDSNNEQFF. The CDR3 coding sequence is TGTGCCAGCAGCTTAAGGGACTCAAACAATGAGCAGTTCTTC.